The 10 T cell receptor beta chains presented below share a single source sample, sequenced in a study of Ad26.COV2.S vaccination and SARS-CoV-2 variants. The protocol was immunoSEQ multiplex PCR, while the TCRdb copy is restricted to in-frame clones and leaves out a portion. The table lists about 460,000 clones, 80% to 90% of them singletons, with approximately 1.7% in the top ten. Treatment reported: some 19 received Ad26.COV2.S at low or high dose, single or two shots; 5 received placebo; per-sample allocation not given. Collection of samples fell on day 63 after the first vaccine or placebo injection. The sample was peripheral blood, taken in a trial of Ad26.COV2.S vaccine versus placebo. The receptors come from a person between 18 and 59 years old who received the Ad26.COV2.S COVID-19 vaccine or a placebo.

The gene calls are TRBV4-2 and TRBJ2-3; TRBD2 matches 8 bases. Trimming removed 1 base from V and 0 bases from J; junction bases left unmatched: 3. The V gene's germline CDR1 is LGHNA and CDR2 YNFKEQ. This CDR3 comprises 16 residues. The CDR3 loop is CASSQGRGGSTDTQYF. The CDR3, as DNA: TGTGCCAGCAGCCAAGGTCGGGGGGGAAGCACAGATACGCAGTATTTT.

CDR3 sequence reads: CASSLRANTGELFF. CDR3 bases: TGTGCCAGCAGCTTGCGGGCGAACACCGGGGAGCTGTTTTTT. The V call is TRBV5-4, the J call TRBJ2-2, with D uncertain. The CDR3 is 14 residues long. Germline-derived CDR1 and CDR2 are SGHNT and YYREEE (reference sequence). Trimming took off 1 base at V and 0 bases at J, with 4 bases between the two ends.

The gene calls are TRBV4-3 and TRBJ2-1; D is possibly TRBD1 (5 bases). Germline V gene lookup returns CDR1 LGHNA and CDR2 YSLEER. With 1 base removed from V and 6 bases from J, the gap between germline ends came to 13 bases. The CDR3 has 15 amino acids. The CDR3, as DNA: TGCGCCAGCAGCCAAGTTGGCGGAGACAGCAATGAGCAGTTCTTC. Translation gives CASSQVGGDSNEQFF.

The chain carries TRBV28 and TRBJ2-7, with TRBD2 identical over 9 bases. CDR3 length equals 13 residues. The V gene end was trimmed by 6 bases and the J gene end by 5 bases; junction bases not matched to a gene: 5. The germline gives CDR1 MDHEN, CDR2 SYDVKM. The CDR3 spells CASRVAGVNEQYF. CDR3 DNA sequence: TGTGCCAGCAGGGTAGCGGGAGTCAACGAGCAGTACTTC.

This clone has a handful of counts. This chain joins TRBV4-3 and TRBJ2-7; TRBD2 agrees at 8 bases. The J segment lost 0 bases and the V segment lost 1 base, leaving 8 bases of the junction unmatched. Per germline, CDR1 LGHNA and CDR2 YSLEER. The CDR3 is 17 residues long. Written as DNA, the CDR3 is TGCGCCAGCAGCCAAGTTTTCCGAAGCGGGGGCTCCTACGAGCAGTACTTC. Translation: CASSQVFRSGGSYEQYF.

This chain links TRBV3-1 (or the pseudogene TRBV3-2) with TRBJ2-2; D is uncertain. The CDR3 spans 15 residues. CDR1 LGHDT and CDR2 YNNKEL come from the germline V gene (reference sequence). V lost 4 bases, J lost 2 bases, and 11 bases lay in between. The CDR3 region has the DNA TGTGCCAGCAGCCCGGAGATTGTTAACACCGGGGAGCTGTTTTTT. Amino acids: CASSPEIVNTGELFF.

The rearrangement uses TRBV2 and TRBJ2-3, with TRBD2 identical over 10 bases. The CDR3 spans 16 residues. The germline gives CDR1 SNHLY, CDR2 FYNNEI. With 2 bases clipped from V and 4 bases from J, the junction kept 6 bases outside the gene matches. CDR3: CASSEFWTSGPDTQYF. DNA for the CDR3: TGTGCCAGCAGTGAATTTTGGACTAGCGGTCCAGATACGCAGTATTTT.

V usage is TRBV4-2 and J usage is TRBJ2-4, with D perhaps being TRBD1 or TRBD2 (5 bases each). This CDR3 contains 15 residues. Trimming removed 3 bases from V and 1 base from J, with 10 bases in between. Germline V gene sequence: CDR1 LGHNA, CDR2 YNFKEQ. The CDR3 loop reads CASSQGERAKNIQYF. The CDR3 bases are TGTGCCAGCAGCCAGGGGGAAAGGGCCAAAAACATTCAGTACTTC.

J is TRBJ2-3 and V is TRBV5-1, with 12 bases matching TRBD2. J lost 6 bases, V lost 4 bases, and 6 bases had no gene match. From germline, CDR1 is SGHRS and CDR2 YFSETQ. This CDR3 comprises 15 residues. DNA of the CDR3: TGCGCCAGCAGCCTAGCGGGAGGGTCCTCCGATACGCAGTATTTT. This encodes CASSLAGGSSDTQYF.

This chain joins TRBV7-8 and TRBJ1-2; 8 nucleotides match TRBD1. Unmatched junction bases numbered 15, after V lost 4 bases and J lost 2 bases. There are 18 residues in the CDR3. Germline V gives CDR1 SGHVS, CDR2 FQNEAQ. The CDR3: CASSYFYRDRIANYGYTF. DNA for the CDR3: TGTGCCAGCAGCTATTTTTACCGGGACAGGATTGCGAACTATGGCTACACCTTC.